This T cell receptor beta chain was sequenced for a study of OX40 agonist ivuxolimab in advanced cancers. Clones were sequenced by immunoSEQ multiplex PCR, and TCRdb holds only the in-frame ones, with some missing. Of some 70,000 clones listed, 86% are singletons. J lost 2 bases, V lost 5 bases, and 1 base had no gene match. From germline, CDR1 is LNHDA and CDR2 SQIVND (reference sequence). This CDR3 is 14 amino acids long. This specimen was CD4+ or CD8+ T cells sorted from blood, taken in a trial of the OX40 agonist ivuxolimab. The chain carries TRBV19 and TRBJ1-4, with 8 bases identical to TRBD1. The receptor was isolated from an adult with an advanced solid tumor such as melanoma, head and neck, liver or kidney cancer. The CDR3 nucleotides are TGTGCCAGTAGTGGACAGGGTACTAATGAAAAACTGTTTTTT. It yields the protein CASSGQGTNEKLFF.